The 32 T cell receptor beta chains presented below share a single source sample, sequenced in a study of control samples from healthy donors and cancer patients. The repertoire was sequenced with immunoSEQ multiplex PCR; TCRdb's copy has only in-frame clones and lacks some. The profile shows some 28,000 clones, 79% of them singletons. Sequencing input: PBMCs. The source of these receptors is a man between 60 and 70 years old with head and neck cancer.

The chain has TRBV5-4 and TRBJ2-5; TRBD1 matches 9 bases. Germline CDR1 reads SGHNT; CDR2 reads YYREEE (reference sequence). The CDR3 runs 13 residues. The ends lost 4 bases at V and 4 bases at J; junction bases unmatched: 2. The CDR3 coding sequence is TGTGCCAGCAGCCTGGACAGGGGAGAGACCCAGTACTTC. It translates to CASSLDRGETQYF.

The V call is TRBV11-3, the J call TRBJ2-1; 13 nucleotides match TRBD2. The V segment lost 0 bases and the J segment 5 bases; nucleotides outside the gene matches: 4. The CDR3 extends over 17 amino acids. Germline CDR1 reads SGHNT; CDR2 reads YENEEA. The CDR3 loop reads CASSLEVGLAGNNEQFF. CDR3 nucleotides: TGTGCCAGCAGCTTAGAGGTGGGACTAGCGGGAAACAATGAGCAGTTCTTC.

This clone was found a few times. The CDR3 DNA sequence: TGTGCCAGCAGCTTAGTATCCGGGACCCCTGGGGACTATGGCTACACCTTC. Translated, it gives CASSLVSGTPGDYGYTF. The rearrangement joins TRBV7-6 to TRBJ1-2; the D gene is possibly TRBD1 (5 bases). CDR1 SGHVS and CDR2 FNYEAQ come from the germline V gene. This CDR3 is built from 17 residues. Trimming left V 1 base short and J 3 bases short, with 18 bases between.

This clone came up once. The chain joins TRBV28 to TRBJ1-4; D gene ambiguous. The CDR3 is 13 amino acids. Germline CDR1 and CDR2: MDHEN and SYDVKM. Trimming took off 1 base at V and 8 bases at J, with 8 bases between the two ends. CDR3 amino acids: CASSLFRGEKLFF. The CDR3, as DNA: TGTGCCAGCAGTTTATTTCGGGGAGAAAAACTGTTTTTT.

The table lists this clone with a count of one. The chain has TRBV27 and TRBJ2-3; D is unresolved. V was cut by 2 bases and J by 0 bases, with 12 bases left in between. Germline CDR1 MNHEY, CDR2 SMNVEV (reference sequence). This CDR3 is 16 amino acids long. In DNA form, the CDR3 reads TGTGCCAGCAGTTTAAATGGCTTCGGCAGCACAGATACGCAGTATTTT. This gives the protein CASSLNGFGSTDTQYF.

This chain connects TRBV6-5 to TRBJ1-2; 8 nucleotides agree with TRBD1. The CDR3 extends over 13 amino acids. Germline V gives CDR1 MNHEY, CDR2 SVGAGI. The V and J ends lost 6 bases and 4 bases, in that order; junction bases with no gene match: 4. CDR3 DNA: TGTGCCAGCAGAGGACAGGGACTCTATGGCTACACCTTC. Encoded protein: CASRGQGLYGYTF.

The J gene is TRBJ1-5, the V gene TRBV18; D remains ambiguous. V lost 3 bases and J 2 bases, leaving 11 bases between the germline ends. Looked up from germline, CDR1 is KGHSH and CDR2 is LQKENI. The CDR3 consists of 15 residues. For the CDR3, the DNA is TGTGCCAGCTCACCTATGAGCGGGGGCAATCAGCCCCAGCATTTT. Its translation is CASSPMSGGNQPQHF.

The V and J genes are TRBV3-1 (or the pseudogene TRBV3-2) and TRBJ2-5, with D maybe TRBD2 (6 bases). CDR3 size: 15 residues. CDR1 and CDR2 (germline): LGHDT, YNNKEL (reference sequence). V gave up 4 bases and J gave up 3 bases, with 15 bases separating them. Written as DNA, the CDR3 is TGTGCCAGCAGCCTAACGGGGGAGTGGGAAGAGACCCAGTACTTC. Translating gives CASSLTGEWEETQYF.

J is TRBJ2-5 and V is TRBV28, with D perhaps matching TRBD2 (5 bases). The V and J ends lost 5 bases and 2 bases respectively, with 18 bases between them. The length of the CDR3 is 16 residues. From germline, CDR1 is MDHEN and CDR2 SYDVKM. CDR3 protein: CASSRKDQRSQETQYF. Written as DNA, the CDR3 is TGTGCCAGCAGTCGAAAAGATCAGCGGAGTCAAGAGACCCAGTACTTC.

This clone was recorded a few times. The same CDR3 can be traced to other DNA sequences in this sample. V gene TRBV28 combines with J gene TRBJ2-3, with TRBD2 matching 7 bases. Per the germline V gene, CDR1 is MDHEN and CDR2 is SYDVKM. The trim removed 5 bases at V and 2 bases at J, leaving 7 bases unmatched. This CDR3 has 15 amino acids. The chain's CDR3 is CASSPPSGLTDTQYF. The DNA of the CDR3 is TGTGCCAGCAGTCCACCTAGCGGACTCACAGATACGCAGTATTTT.

CDR3 loop: CASSLGTNEKLFF. CDR3 sequence (DNA): TGTGCCAGCAGTTTAGGGACTAATGAAAAACTGTTTTTT. The chain uses TRBV27 and TRBJ1-4; D not certain. V was shortened by 2 bases and J by 2 bases, with 3 bases between the two germline ends. Germline V gene sequence: CDR1 MNHEY, CDR2 SMNVEV (reference sequence). The CDR3 sequence is 13 residues long.

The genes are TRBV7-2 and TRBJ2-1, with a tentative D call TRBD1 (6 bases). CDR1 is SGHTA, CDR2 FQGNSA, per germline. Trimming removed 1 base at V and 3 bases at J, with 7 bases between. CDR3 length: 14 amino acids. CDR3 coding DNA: TGTGCCAGCAGCTTAGGACAGGTCTACAATGAGCAGTTCTTC. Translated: CASSLGQVYNEQFF.

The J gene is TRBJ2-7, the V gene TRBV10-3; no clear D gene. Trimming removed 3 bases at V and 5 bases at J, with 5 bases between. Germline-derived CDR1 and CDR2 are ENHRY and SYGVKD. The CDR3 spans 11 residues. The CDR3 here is CAISERNEQYF. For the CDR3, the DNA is TGTGCCATCAGTGAAAGAAACGAGCAGTACTTC.

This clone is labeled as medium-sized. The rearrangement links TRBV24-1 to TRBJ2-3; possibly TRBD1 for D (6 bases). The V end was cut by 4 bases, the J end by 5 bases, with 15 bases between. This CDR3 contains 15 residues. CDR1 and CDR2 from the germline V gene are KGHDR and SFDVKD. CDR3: CATSDRQGGKDTQYF. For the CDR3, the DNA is TGTGCCACCAGTGACCGGCAAGGGGGTAAAGATACGCAGTATTTT.

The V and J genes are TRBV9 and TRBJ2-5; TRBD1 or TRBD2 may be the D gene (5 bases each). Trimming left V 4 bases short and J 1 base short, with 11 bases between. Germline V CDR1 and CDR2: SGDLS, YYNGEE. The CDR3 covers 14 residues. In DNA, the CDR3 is TGTGCCAGCAGCAGAGGGGAGTCCCAAGAGACCCAGTACTTC. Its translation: CASSRGESQETQYF. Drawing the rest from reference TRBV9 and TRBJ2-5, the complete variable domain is DSGVTQTPKHLITATGQRVTLRCSPRSGDLSVYWYQQSLDQGLQFLIQYYNGEERAKGNILERFSAQQFPDLHSELNLSSLELGDSALYFCASSRGESQETQYFGPGTRLLVL.

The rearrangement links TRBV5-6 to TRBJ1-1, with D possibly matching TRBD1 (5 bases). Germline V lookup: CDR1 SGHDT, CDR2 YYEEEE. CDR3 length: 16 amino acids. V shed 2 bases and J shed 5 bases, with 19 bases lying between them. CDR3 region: CASSLWLGALRTEAFF. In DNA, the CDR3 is TGTGCCAGCAGCTTATGGCTAGGGGCTTTGAGGACTGAAGCTTTCTTT.

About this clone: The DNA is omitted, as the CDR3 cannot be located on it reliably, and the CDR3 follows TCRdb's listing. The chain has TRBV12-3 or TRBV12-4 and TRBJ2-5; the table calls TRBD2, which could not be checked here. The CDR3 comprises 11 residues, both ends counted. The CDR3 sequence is CASSSSETQYF.

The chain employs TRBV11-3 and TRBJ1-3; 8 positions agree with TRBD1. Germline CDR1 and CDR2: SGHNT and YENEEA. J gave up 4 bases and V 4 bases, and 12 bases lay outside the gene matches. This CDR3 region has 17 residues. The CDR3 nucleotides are TGTGCCAGCAGCTCCCAACCAGGGGGCCTCAGGGGAAACACCATATATTTT. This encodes CASSSQPGGLRGNTIYF.

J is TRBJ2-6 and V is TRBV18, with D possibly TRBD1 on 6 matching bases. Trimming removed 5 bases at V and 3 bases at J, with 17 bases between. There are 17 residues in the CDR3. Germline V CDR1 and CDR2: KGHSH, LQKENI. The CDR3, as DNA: TGTGCCAGCTCATCAGCTCCAGGGGCCTATGGGGCCAACGTCCTGACTTTC. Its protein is CASSSAPGAYGANVLTF.

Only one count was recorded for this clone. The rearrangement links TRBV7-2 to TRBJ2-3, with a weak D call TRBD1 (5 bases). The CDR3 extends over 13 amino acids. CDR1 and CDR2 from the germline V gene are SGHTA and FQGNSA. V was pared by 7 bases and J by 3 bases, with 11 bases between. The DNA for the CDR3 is TGTGCCAGCAACCAGCAGGGAACAGATACGCAGTATTTT. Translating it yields CASNQQGTDTQYF.

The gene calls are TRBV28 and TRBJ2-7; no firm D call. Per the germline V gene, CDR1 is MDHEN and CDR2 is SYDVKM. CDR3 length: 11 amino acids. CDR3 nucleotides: TGTGCTACCAACTCCCTACGAGAGCAGTACTTC. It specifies CATNSLREQYF.

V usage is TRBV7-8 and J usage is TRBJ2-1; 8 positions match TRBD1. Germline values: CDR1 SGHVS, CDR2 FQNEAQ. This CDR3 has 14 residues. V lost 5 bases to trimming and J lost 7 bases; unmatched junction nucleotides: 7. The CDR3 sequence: CASSHLTGENEQFF. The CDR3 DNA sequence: TGTGCCAGCAGCCATTTGACAGGGGAAAATGAGCAGTTCTTC.

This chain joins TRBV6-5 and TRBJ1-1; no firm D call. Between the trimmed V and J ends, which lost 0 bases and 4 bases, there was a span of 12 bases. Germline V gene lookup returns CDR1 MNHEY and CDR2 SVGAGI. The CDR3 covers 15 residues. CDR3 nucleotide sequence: TGTGCCAGCAGTTACTCGATCTTCCGGGGCACTGAAGCTTTCTTT. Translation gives CASSYSIFRGTEAFF.

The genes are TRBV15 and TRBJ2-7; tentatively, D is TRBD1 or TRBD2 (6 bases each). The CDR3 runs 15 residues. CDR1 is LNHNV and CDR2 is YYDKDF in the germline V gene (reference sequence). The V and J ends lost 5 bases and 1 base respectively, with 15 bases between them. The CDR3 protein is CATSRGGGESYEQYF. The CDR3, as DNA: TGTGCCACCAGCCGAGGGGGAGGCGAGTCCTACGAGCAGTACTTC.

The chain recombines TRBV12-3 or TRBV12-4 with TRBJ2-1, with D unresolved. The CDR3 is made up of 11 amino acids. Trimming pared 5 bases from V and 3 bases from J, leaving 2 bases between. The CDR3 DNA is TGTGCCAGCAGTCGCTACAATGAGCAGTTCTTC. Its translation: CASSRYNEQFF.

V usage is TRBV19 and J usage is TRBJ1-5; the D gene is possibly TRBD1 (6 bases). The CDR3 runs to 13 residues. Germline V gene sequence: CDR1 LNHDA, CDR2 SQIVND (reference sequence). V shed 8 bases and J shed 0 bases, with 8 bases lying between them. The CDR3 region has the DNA TGTGCCAGTGGACAGCATAGCAATCAGCCCCAGCATTTT. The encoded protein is CASGQHSNQPQHF.

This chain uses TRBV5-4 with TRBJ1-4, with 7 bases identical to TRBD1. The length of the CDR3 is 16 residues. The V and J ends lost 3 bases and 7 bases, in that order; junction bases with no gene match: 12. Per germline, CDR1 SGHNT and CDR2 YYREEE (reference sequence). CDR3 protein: CASSYRTTGRSEKLFF. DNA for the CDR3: TGTGCCAGCAGCTACCGTACGACAGGGAGGAGTGAAAAACTGTTTTTT.

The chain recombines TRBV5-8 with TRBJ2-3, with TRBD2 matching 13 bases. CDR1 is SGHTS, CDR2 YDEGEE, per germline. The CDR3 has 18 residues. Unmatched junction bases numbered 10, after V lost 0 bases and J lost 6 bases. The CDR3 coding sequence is TGTGCCAGCAGCTTGGCTATTCGGACTAGCGGGAGCGGTGATACGCAGTATTTT. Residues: CASSLAIRTSGSGDTQYF.

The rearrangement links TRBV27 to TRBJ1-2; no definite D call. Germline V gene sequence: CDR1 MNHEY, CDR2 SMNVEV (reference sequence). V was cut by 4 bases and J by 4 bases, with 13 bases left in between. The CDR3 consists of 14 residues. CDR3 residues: CASSSHTRIYGYTF. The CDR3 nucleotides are TGTGCCAGCAGTTCCCACACAAGAATCTATGGCTACACCTTC.

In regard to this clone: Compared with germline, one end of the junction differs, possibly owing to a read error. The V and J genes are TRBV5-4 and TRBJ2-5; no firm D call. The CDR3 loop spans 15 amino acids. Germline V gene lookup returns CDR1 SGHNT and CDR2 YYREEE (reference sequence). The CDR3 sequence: CASSLVGNSQKTQYF. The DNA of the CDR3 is TGTGCCAGCAGCTTGGTAGGGAATTCCCAAAAGACCCAGTACTTC. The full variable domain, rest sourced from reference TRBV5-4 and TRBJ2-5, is ETGVTQSPTHLIKTRGQQVTLRCSSQSGHNTVSWYQQALGQGPQFIFQYYREEENGRGNFPPRFSGLQFPNYSSELNVNALELDDSALYLCASSLVGNSQKTQYFGPGTRLLVL.

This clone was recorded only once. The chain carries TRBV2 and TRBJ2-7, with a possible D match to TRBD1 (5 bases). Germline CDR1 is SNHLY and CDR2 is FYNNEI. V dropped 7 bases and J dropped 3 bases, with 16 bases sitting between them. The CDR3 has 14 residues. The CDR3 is CASKRGREGYEQYF. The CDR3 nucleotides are TGTGCCAGCAAAAGGGGCAGGGAAGGCTACGAGCAGTACTTC.

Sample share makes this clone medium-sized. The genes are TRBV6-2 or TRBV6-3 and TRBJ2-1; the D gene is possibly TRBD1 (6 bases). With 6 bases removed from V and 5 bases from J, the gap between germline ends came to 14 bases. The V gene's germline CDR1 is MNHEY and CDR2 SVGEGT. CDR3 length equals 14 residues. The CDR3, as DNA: TGTGCCAGCAGCCCTACAACAGGGAACAATGAGCAGTTCTTC. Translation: CASSPTTGNNEQFF.